The 11 T cell receptor beta chains in this list originate from one sample, sequenced in a study of vaccination and CD4 T cells after COVID-19 (dated by TCRdb to between 2022 and 2023). The label giving this sample's treatment or condition can be read as: roughly 11-day PBMC culture with coronavirus spike peptide pools or control peptides (ViraFEST assay). The antigens these receptors bind are not known. Libraries came from PCR. Sequenced using an Illumina iSeq 100. DNA from cultured CD4+ T cells underwent TCR sequencing with the Oncomine TCR Beta short-read assay at the Johns Hopkins FTIC core. TCRdb took the public reads, trimmed them with fastp at Q25, ran MiXCR for clone calling and kept in-frame beta chains. One record per CDR3 amino acid sequence lists the most common genes and DNA. The sample data list 15,000 to 18,000 distinct CDR3 sequences, and around 38% of these were observed just once. Around a fifth of the sample comes from the top ten.

Sequenced input: cultured CD4+ T cells from blood. Source of these receptors: a human donor with COVID-19.

J is TRBJ1-1 and V is TRBV12-3 or TRBV12-4; D might be TRBD1 (5 bases). V was clipped by 2 bases and J by 2 bases, with 9 bases between them. There are 14 residues in the CDR3. The CDR3 region is CASSLSGGNTEAFF. The DNA of the CDR3 is TGTGCCAGCAGTTTAAGTGGGGGTAACACTGAAGCTTTCTTT.

There are a few counts of this clonotype. The CDR3 DNA reads TGTGCCAGCAGCAGCGGACAGGGAAATCAGCCCCAGCATTTT. The encoded protein is CASSSGQGNQPQHF. The chain joins TRBV28 to TRBJ1-5; 8 positions match TRBD1. Germline CDR1 reads MDHEN; CDR2 reads SYDVKM. The J segment lost 4 bases and the V segment lost 6 bases, leaving 5 bases of the junction unmatched. The CDR3 consists of 14 residues.

The chain uses TRBV20-1 and TRBJ2-1; 7 bases align to TRBD2. Germline V lookup: CDR1 DFQATT, CDR2 SNEGSKA (reference sequence). This CDR3 comprises 15 residues. V lost 0 bases and J lost 3; bases outside the gene matches: 5. This CDR3 reads CSARDSPSGYNEQFF. CDR3 in DNA: TGCAGTGCTAGAGATTCCCCTAGCGGCTACAATGAGCAGTTCTTC.

The rearrangement uses TRBV12-3 or TRBV12-4 and TRBJ1-1, with a weak D call TRBD1 (6 bases). The germline V and J ends were trimmed by 2 bases and 2 bases, with 9 bases remaining between them. The CDR3 consists of 14 residues. Here the CDR3 DNA reads TGTGCCAGCAGTTTAAGAGGGGGAAACACTGAAGCTTTCTTT. It yields the protein CASSLRGGNTEAFF.

V is TRBV5-1 and J is TRBJ1-3; the D gene is possibly TRBD1 (6 bases). CDR1 is SGHRS and CDR2 is YFSETQ in the germline V gene. This CDR3 comprises 15 residues. The ends were cut back, 1 base at V and 3 bases at J, with 11 bases in the middle. The CDR3 DNA follows: TGCGCCAGCAGCTTGTCAGGGGTCGTTGGAAACACCATATATTTT. This encodes CASSLSGVVGNTIYF.

This chain connects TRBV15 to TRBJ1-2; maybe TRBD1 (5 bases). Germline CDR1 is LNHNV and CDR2 is YYDKDF (reference sequence). The V end was cut by 0 bases, the J end by 5 bases, with 7 bases between. The CDR3 extends over 13 amino acids. The CDR3 sequence is CATSRDGAYGYTF. CDR3 coding DNA: TGTGCCACCAGCAGAGATGGGGCTTATGGCTACACCTTC.

This clonotype occurred once. The rearrangement uses TRBV1 and TRBJ2-4; the D call in the table, TRBD2, was not verified against the DNA. TRBV1 is given as a pseudogene. The CDR3 contains 18 residues. In DNA, the CDR3 is TGCACCAGCAGCCAAGATCTTGCTAGCGGAAGGTCCAAAAACATTCAGTACTTC. It specifies CTSSQDLASGRSKNIQYF.

V is TRBV6-1 and J is TRBJ1-2; D is undetermined. The length of the CDR3 is 13 residues. V was trimmed by 9 bases and J by 3 bases, leaving 14 bases between them. Germline V gives CDR1 MNHNS, CDR2 SASEGT. CDR3 protein: CASIGGSHYGYTF. In DNA form, the CDR3 reads TGTGCCAGTATCGGCGGATCTCACTATGGCTACACCTTC.

This clonotype was detected only a few times. This chain uses TRBV7-2 with TRBJ1-5; D possibly corresponds to TRBD1 (6 bases). Germline V gene sequence: CDR1 SGHTA, CDR2 FQGNSA. With 4 bases removed from V and 4 bases from J, the gap between germline ends came to 14 bases. The CDR3 sequence is 15 residues long. The CDR3 loop is CASSSGRGGNQPQHF. The CDR3, as DNA: TGTGCCAGCAGCTCAGGCAGGGGTGGAAATCAGCCCCAGCATTTT. Full variable domain (outside the CDR3, taken from reference TRBV7-2 and TRBJ1-5): GAGVSQSPSNKVTEKGKDVELRCDPISGHTALYWYRQSLGQGLEFLIYFQGNSAPDKSGLPSDRFSAERTGGSVSTLTIQRTQQEDSAVYLCASSSGRGGNQPQHFGDGTRLSIL.

The chain recombines TRBV20-1 with TRBJ2-1; 8 bases are shared with TRBD2. Germline CDR1 and CDR2: DFQATT and SNEGSKA (reference sequence). This CDR3 is built from 14 residues. The V segment lost 6 bases and the J segment 6 bases; nucleotides outside the gene matches: 10. The CDR3 DNA follows: TGCAGTGCCGGCGGCGGGGGGTCGGGCAATGAGCAGTTCTTC. Its protein product is CSAGGGGSGNEQFF.

This clonotype was seen only a few times. The V and J genes are TRBV19 and TRBJ2-2; 15 bases line up with TRBD2. CDR1 is LNHDA, CDR2 SQIVND, per germline (reference sequence). This CDR3 comprises 18 residues. The V segment lost 1 base and the J segment 5 bases; nucleotides outside the gene matches: 5. The DNA for the CDR3 is TGTGCCAGTAGTATAGGGACTAGCGGGGGGGCCGGAACCGGGGAGCTGTTTTTT. This codes for CASSIGTSGGAGTGELFF.